This passage covers 16 T cell receptor beta chains from one sample sequenced in a study of cytomegalovirus exposure and HLA in healthy donors (dated by TCRdb to 2017 to 2019). Receptor libraries were prepared by the immunoSEQ multiplex PCR assay. For the multiplex PCR, a mixture combining 60 forward primers for TCR Vbeta segments and 13 reverse primers for TCR Jbeta segments was used. Held by TCRdb, this immuneACCESS table contains in-frame sequences only and omits some clones. Under half of the omission traces to an unresolved V gene where checked; the cause of the rest is unknown. The sample table lists 150,000 to 200,000 clones, 75% to 90% of them with a count of one. The top ten clonotypes cover about 4% of the sample. Sequences were obtained from PBMCs. The receptor set was obtained from a man aged 45-65 years in good health and CMV-seropositive.

The V and J genes are TRBV5-6 and TRBJ2-3; D is perhaps TRBD2 (5 bases). CDR1 is SGHDT and CDR2 is YYEEEE in the germline V gene. This CDR3 is 13 amino acids long. V shed 4 bases and J shed 0 bases, with 6 bases lying between them. The CDR3 loop reads CASSRGSTDTQYF. The CDR3 nucleotides are TGTGCCAGCAGCCGCGGGAGCACAGATACGCAGTATTTT.

V gene TRBV14 combines with J gene TRBJ2-1, with 8 bases matching TRBD2. V was clipped by 0 bases and J by 4 bases; unmatched bases: 5. CDR3 size: 16 residues. CDR1 is SGHDN, CDR2 FVKESK, per germline. In nucleotides, the CDR3 is TGTGCCAGCAGCCAAGAATCAGCGGGAGAGTACAATGAGCAGTTCTTC. Amino acids: CASSQESAGEYNEQFF.

The chain joins TRBV6-6 to TRBJ2-7, with TRBD1 as a possible D gene (6 bases). V was pared by 4 bases and J by 5 bases, with 12 bases between. The CDR3 has 13 amino acids. Germline V lookup: CDR1 MNHNY, CDR2 SVGAGI (reference sequence). The CDR3 region has the DNA TGTGCCAGCAGTTCTATCAGGGGTCACGAGCAGTACTTC. Protein: CASSSIRGHEQYF.

The V and J genes are TRBV6-5 and TRBJ2-5; maybe TRBD1 (5 bases). Between the trimmed V and J ends, which lost 6 bases and 3 bases, there was a span of 11 bases. The CDR3 extends over 13 amino acids. The V gene's germline CDR1 is MNHEY and CDR2 SVGAGI. The CDR3, as DNA: TGTGCCAGCAGATGGGGCGGCGAAGAGACCCAGTACTTC. This translates into CASRWGGEETQYF.

J is TRBJ2-5 and V is TRBV5-1, with 8 positions matching TRBD2. The DNA matches TRBJ2-7 better at its end, which makes the J call doubtful. The germline gives CDR1 SGHRS, CDR2 YFSETQ. The CDR3 contains 15 residues. In nucleotides, the CDR3 is TGCGCCAGCAGCTTGGCCGGGGGGGGAGGGTACGAGCAGTACTTC. Its protein product is CASSLAGGGGYEQYF.

This clone was recorded a few times. The chain carries TRBV9 and TRBJ1-5; D unresolved. The ends were cut back, 0 bases at V and 0 bases at J, with 7 bases in the middle. The CDR3 contains 15 residues. Looked up from germline, CDR1 is SGDLS and CDR2 is YYNGEE. The CDR3 bases are TGTGCCAGCAGCGTAGATCACAGTAGCAATCAGCCCCAGCATTTT. Protein sequence: CASSVDHSSNQPQHF.

The chain combines TRBV7-9 with TRBJ1-1; tentatively, D is TRBD1 (5 bases). This CDR3 has 14 amino acids. In germline, CDR1 is SEHNR, CDR2 FQNEAQ (reference sequence). V shed 1 base and J shed 7 bases, with 13 bases lying between them. The CDR3 region is CASSLVGAGYEAFF. In nucleotides, the CDR3 is TGTGCCAGCAGCTTAGTTGGGGCGGGATATGAAGCTTTCTTT.

The J gene is TRBJ2-5, the V gene TRBV4-1; weak D call: TRBD2 (5 bases). Judging by the DNA end, TRBJ2-7 fits better; the J call may be wrong. CDR1 is MGHRA and CDR2 is YSYEKL in the germline V gene. CDR3 length equals 16 residues. DNA of the CDR3: TGCGCCAGCAGCCAAGAGGCGGGCGCCGCCTACTACGAGCAGTACTTC. Translated, it gives CASSQEAGAAYYEQYF.

The rearrangement links TRBV5-1 to TRBJ2-7; D is perhaps TRBD2 (5 bases). The CDR3 runs 13 residues. Germline CDR1 is SGHRS and CDR2 is YFSETQ. Trimming took 4 bases from V and 4 from J, leaving 12 bases between them. The CDR3 sequence: CASSESGLYEQYF. The CDR3 DNA reads TGCGCCAGCAGCGAGAGCGGTTTGTACGAGCAGTACTTC.

This rearrangement joins TRBV5-4 to TRBJ2-1; 9 bases match TRBD2. V lost 2 bases and J lost 7; bases outside the gene matches: 10. This CDR3 has 16 residues. Per germline, CDR1 SGHNT and CDR2 YYREEE (reference sequence). The chain's CDR3 is CASSFLAGARTNEQFF. DNA for the CDR3: TGTGCCAGCAGCTTTTTAGCGGGGGCCCGTACAAATGAGCAGTTCTTC.

The V and J genes are TRBV5-4 and TRBJ1-6, with D hard to call. The CDR3 spans 14 residues. Trimming pared 1 base from V and 6 bases from J, leaving 8 bases between. Germline V gene data show CDR1 as SGHNT and CDR2 as YYREEE (reference sequence). CDR3 coding DNA: TGTGCCAGCAGCTTGTCAGGTGGTAATTCACCCCTCCACTTT. Translating it yields CASSLSGGNSPLHF.

The genes are TRBV28 and TRBJ2-7; TRBD1 agrees at 9 bases. This CDR3 contains 18 residues. Germline values: CDR1 MDHEN, CDR2 SYDVKM. Losses at the gene ends were 5 bases for V and 4 bases for J; bases not matched to a gene: 18. The CDR3 protein is CASSPGTGLVRSPYEQYF. CDR3 nucleotides: TGTGCCAGCAGTCCGGGGACAGGGCTTGTAAGGTCCCCATACGAGCAGTACTTC. Full variable domain (outside the CDR3, taken from reference TRBV28 and TRBJ2-7): DVKVTQSSRYLVKRTGEKVFLECVQDMDHENMFWYRQDPGLGLRLIYFSYDVKMKEKGDIPEGYSVSREKKERFSLILESASTNQTSMYLCASSPGTGLVRSPYEQYFGPGTRLTVT.

J is TRBJ2-5 and V is TRBV6-1; 11 positions agree with TRBD1. The germline V gene has CDR1 MNHNS and CDR2 SASEGT. This CDR3 has 15 amino acids. V lost 4 bases to trimming and J lost 4 bases; unmatched junction nucleotides: 5. CDR3 region: CASSGPGQGVETQYF. Here the CDR3 DNA reads TGTGCCAGCAGTGGACCGGGACAGGGGGTAGAGACCCAGTACTTC.

The V and J genes are TRBV25-1 and TRBJ1-4, with D possibly matching TRBD1 (6 bases). This CDR3 region has 14 residues. Trimming removed 4 bases at V and 8 bases at J, with 14 bases between. CDR1 and CDR2 from the germline V gene are MGHDK and SYGVNS. CDR3 nucleotide sequence: TGTGCCAGCAGTGTTCAGGACAGAAACGAAAAACTGTTTTTT. It is translated as CASSVQDRNEKLFF.

V is TRBV28 and J is TRBJ1-2, with TRBD1 matching 8 bases. The CDR3 is 13 residues long. With V trimmed by 3 bases and J by 8 bases, 5 bases remained unmatched. Germline V gene data show CDR1 as MDHEN and CDR2 as SYDVKM. The CDR3 loop reads CASSLWQGAGYTF. In nucleotides, the CDR3 is TGTGCCAGCAGTTTGTGGCAGGGGGCGGGCTACACCTTC.

V and J are TRBV5-6 and TRBJ2-1, with 8 bases matching TRBD2. CDR1 is SGHDT and CDR2 is YYEEEE in the germline V gene. J lost 6 bases, V lost 2 bases, and 7 bases had no gene match. CDR3 length equals 15 residues. DNA for the CDR3: TGTGCCAGCAGCTTAAGCGGACTAGCCTCCAATGAGCAGTTCTTC. Protein product: CASSLSGLASNEQFF. Full variable domain (rest looked up from reference TRBV5-6 and TRBJ2-1): DAGVTQSPTHLIKTRGQQVTLRCSPKSGHDTVSWYQQALGQGPQFIFQYYEEEERQRGNFPDRFSGHQFPNYSSELNVNALLLGDSALYLCASSLSGLASNEQFFGPGTRLTVL.